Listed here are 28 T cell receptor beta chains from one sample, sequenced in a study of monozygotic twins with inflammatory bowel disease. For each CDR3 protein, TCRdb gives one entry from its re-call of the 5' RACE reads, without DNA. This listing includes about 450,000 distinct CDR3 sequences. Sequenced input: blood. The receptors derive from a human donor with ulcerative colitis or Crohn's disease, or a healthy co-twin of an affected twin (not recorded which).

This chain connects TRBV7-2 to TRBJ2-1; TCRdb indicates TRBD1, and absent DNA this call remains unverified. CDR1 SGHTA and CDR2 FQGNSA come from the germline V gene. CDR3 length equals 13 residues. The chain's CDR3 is CASSGQVRDEQFF.

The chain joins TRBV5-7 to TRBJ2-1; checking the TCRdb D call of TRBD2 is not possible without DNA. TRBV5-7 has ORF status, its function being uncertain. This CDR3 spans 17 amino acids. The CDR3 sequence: CASSFNPAGPTYNEQFF.

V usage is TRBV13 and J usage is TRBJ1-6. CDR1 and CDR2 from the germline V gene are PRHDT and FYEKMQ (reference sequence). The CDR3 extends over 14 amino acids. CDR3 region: CASSGWATNSPLHF.

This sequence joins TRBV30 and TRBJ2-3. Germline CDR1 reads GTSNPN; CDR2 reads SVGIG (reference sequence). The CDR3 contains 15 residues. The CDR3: CAWLGVGLDTDTQYF.

The CDR3 loop is CAISGGWKGPSTDTQYF. The V gene is TRBV10-3, the J gene TRBJ2-3; TCRdb designates TRBD2, a call that cannot be tested without DNA. The CDR3 runs 17 residues. Per the germline V gene, CDR1 is ENHRY and CDR2 is SYGVKD.

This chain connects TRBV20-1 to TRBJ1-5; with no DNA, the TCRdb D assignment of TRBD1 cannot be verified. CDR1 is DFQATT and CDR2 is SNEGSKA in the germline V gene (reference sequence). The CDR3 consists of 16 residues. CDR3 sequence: CSARDLYGGAEQPQHF.

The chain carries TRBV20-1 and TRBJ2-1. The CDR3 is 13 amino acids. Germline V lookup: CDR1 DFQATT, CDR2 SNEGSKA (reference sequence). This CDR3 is CSGSSPLYNEQFF.

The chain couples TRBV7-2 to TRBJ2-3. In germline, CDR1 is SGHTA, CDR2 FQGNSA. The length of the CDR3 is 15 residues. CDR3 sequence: CASSLDWTSTDTQYF.

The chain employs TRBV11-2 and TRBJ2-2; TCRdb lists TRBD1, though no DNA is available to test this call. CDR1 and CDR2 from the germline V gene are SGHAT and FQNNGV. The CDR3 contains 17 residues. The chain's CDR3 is CASSLDWGQGYTGELFF.

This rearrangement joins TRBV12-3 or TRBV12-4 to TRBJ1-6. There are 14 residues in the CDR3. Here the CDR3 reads CASSVQVLNSPLHF.

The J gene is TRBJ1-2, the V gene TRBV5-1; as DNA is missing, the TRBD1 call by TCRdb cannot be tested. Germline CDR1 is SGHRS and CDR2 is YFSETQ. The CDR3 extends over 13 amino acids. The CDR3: CASAERQGGGYTF.

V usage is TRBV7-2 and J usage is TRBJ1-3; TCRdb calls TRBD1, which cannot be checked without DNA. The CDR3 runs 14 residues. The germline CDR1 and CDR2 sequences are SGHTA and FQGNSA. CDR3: CASSLTGDKNTIYF.

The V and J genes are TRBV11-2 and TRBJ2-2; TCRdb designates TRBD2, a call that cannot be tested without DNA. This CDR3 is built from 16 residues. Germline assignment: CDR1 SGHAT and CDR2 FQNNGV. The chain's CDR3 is CASSLRARADTGELFF.

CDR3 residues: CASSVVAGGYNEQFF. V gene TRBV9 combines with J gene TRBJ2-1; TCRdb's D call of TRBD2 is untestable without DNA. This CDR3 spans 15 amino acids. Looked up from germline, CDR1 is SGDLS and CDR2 is YYNGEE.

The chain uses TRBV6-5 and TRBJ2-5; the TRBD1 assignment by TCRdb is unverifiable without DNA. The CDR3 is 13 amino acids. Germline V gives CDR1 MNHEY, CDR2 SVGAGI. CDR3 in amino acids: CASSSRQRETQYF.

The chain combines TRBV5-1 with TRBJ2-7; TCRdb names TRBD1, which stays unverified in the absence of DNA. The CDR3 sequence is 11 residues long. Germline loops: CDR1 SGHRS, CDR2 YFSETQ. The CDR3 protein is CASSSQGLQYF.

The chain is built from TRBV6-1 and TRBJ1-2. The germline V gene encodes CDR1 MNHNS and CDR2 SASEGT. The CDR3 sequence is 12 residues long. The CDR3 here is CASSVGDYGYTF.

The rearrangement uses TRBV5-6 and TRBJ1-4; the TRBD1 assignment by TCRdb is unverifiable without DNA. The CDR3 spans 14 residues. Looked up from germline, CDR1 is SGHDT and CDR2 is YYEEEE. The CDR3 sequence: CASGMKADSEKLFF.

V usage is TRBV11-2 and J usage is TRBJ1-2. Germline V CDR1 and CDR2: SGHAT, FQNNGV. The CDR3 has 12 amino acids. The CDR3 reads CASSSFWEGYTF.

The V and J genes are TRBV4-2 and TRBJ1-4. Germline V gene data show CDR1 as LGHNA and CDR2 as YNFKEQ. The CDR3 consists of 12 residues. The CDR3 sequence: CASSPSNEKLFF.

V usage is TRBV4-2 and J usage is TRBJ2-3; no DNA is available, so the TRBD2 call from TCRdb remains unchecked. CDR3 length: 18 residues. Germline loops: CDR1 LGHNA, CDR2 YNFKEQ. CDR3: CASSQGVAGGRFTDTQYF.

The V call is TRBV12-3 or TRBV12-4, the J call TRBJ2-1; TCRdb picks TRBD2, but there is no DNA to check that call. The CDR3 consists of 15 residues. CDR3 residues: CASSFGASGRHEQFF.

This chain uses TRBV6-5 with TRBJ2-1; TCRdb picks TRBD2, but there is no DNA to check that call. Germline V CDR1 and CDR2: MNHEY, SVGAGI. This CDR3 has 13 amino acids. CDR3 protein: CASSYKRGMLEFF.

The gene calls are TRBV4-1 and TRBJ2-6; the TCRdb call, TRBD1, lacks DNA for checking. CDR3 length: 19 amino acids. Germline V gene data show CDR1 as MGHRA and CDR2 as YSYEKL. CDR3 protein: CASSPPRQETNSGANVLTF.

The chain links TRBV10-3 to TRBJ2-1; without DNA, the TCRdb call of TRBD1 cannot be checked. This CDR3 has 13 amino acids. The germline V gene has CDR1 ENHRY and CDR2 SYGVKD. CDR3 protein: CAIRGVLYNEQFF.

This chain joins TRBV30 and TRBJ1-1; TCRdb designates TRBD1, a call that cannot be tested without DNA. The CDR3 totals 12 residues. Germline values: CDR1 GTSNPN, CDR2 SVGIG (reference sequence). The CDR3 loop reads CAWTQGGTEAFF.

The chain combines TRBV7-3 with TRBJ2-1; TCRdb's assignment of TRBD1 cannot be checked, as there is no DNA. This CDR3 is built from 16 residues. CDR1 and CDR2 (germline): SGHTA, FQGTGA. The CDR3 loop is CASSLNSPAAYNEQFF.

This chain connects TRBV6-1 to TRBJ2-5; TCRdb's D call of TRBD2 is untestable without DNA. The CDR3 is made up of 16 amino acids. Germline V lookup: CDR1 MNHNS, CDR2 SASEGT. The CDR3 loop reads CASRGLAGGVGETQYF.